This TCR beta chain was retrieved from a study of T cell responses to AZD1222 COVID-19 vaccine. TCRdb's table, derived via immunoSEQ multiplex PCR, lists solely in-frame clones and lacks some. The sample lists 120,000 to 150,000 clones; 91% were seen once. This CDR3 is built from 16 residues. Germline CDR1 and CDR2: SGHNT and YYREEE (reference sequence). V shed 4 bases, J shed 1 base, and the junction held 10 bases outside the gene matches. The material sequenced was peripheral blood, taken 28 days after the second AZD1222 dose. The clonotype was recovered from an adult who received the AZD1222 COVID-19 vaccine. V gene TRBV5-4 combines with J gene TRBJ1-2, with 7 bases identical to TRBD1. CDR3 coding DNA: TGTGCCAGCAGCACGCCTCACAGGGGTGTTAACTATGGCTACACCTTC. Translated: CASSTPHRGVNYGYTF.